The 24 T cell receptor beta chains given below trace back to one sample, sequenced in a study of blood T cell repertoires in COVID-19. Libraries were prepared by immunoSEQ multiplex PCR; TCRdb keeps only in-frame clonotypes and omits some of them. The data hold 200,000 or so clones, with under 85% observed a single time. The sequenced material came from peripheral blood. The receptors originated from a woman aged 40 to 55 with acute or convalescent COVID-19.

This chain joins TRBV27 and TRBJ2-7, with 7 bases identical to TRBD2. The germline CDR1 and CDR2 sequences are MNHEY and SMNVEV (reference sequence). Trimming took 5 bases from V and 1 from J; bases not matched to a gene: 8. The CDR3 length is 15 residues. This CDR3 reads CASSGGEGWSYEQYF. CDR3 sequence (DNA): TGTGCCAGCAGTGGGGGGGAGGGGTGGTCCTACGAGCAGTACTTC.

This sequence joins TRBV30 and TRBJ1-2, with TRBD1 identical over 10 bases. The CDR3 totals 15 residues. Germline V gene data show CDR1 as GTSNPN and CDR2 as SVGIG (reference sequence). V lost 2 bases, J lost 7 bases, and 10 bases stayed unmatched. CDR3 sequence: CAWSQGQGIISGYTF. As DNA, the CDR3 is TGTGCCTGGAGTCAGGGACAGGGGATAATTAGTGGCTACACCTTC.

This clone was picked up one time. This chain joins TRBV7-9 and TRBJ2-2; 7 nucleotides line up with TRBD2. Germline CDR1 reads SEHNR; CDR2 reads FQNEAQ (reference sequence). The V gene end was trimmed by 0 bases and the J gene end by 6 bases; junction bases not matched to a gene: 4. This CDR3 comprises 15 residues. The CDR3 reads CASSLAGGEAGELFF. CDR3 nucleotides: TGTGCCAGCAGCTTAGCGGGAGGGGAAGCCGGGGAGCTGTTTTTT.

The CDR3 DNA reads TGTGCCAGCAGCCCTAGCGAGGAATACACCGGGGAGCTGTTTTTT. The encoded protein is CASSPSEEYTGELFF. The chain recombines TRBV5-6 with TRBJ2-2, with D perhaps TRBD2 (6 bases). The CDR3 is 15 residues long. Germline V gene lookup returns CDR1 SGHDT and CDR2 YYEEEE. V was clipped by 4 bases and J by 3 bases, with 13 bases between them.

The chain is built from TRBV28 and TRBJ2-3, with TRBD2 as a possible D gene (8 bases). The CDR3 consists of 15 residues. The germline V and J ends were trimmed by 6 bases and 3 bases, with 16 bases remaining between them. The germline gives CDR1 MDHEN, CDR2 SYDVKM. The CDR3 nucleotides read TGTGCCAGCAGCACGGGAGGGGGCGCGACAGATACGCAGTATTTT. This encodes CASSTGGGATDTQYF.

The table lists this clone with a count of one. The chain couples TRBV27 to TRBJ1-5, with 9 bases identical to TRBD1. The CDR3 is 19 amino acids. Per the germline V gene, CDR1 is MNHEY and CDR2 is SMNVEV (reference sequence). V lost 6 bases to trimming and J lost 7 bases; unmatched junction nucleotides: 22. The chain's CDR3 is CASSPVTFTTGGARQPQHF. CDR3 DNA sequence: TGTGCCAGCAGCCCAGTTACTTTTACAACAGGGGGCGCCCGGCAGCCCCAGCATTTT.

The V gene is TRBV7-8, the J gene TRBJ2-7; TRBD1 might be the D (6 bases). CDR1 and CDR2 from the germline V gene are SGHVS and FQNEAQ. Trimming removed 4 bases at V and 3 bases at J, with 10 bases between. CDR3 length: 13 residues. The CDR3 DNA reads TGTGCCAGCAGCTACGTACAGGGCTACGAGCAGTACTTC. Its translation is CASSYVQGYEQYF. Together with reference TRBV7-8 and TRBJ2-7, the CDR3 gives the full variable domain: GAGVSQSPRYKVAKRGQDVALRCDPISGHVSLFWYQQALGQGPEFLTYFQNEAQLDKSGLPSDRFFAERPEGSVSTLKIQRTQQEDSAVYLCASSYVQGYEQYFGPGTRLTVT.

The CDR3 DNA is TGTGCCAGCAGAGGGAGTTCCTACGAGCAGTACTTC. Amino acids: CASRGSSYEQYF. This rearrangement joins TRBV2 to TRBJ2-7; possibly TRBD2 for D (5 bases). The CDR3 runs to 12 residues. From germline, CDR1 is SNHLY and CDR2 FYNNEI. With 6 bases removed from V and 1 base from J, the gap between germline ends came to 7 bases. Drawing the rest from reference TRBV2 and TRBJ2-7, the complete variable domain is EPEVTQTPSHQVTQMGQEVILRCVPISNHLYFYWYRQILGQKVEFLVSFYNNEISEKSEIFDDQFSVERPDGSNFTLKIRSTKLEDSAMYFCASRGSSYEQYFGPGTRLTVT.

The chain joins TRBV6-6 to TRBJ1-1, with D unclear. The V gene lost 8 bases and the J gene lost 0 bases, with 7 bases spanning the gap. CDR3 length: 12 residues. CDR1 MNHNY and CDR2 SVGAGI come from the germline V gene (reference sequence). CDR3 coding DNA: TGTGCCAGCGGGCCGATGAACACTGAAGCTTTCTTT. Protein product: CASGPMNTEAFF.

This rearrangement joins TRBV12-3 or TRBV12-4 to TRBJ1-6; D gene unclear. Trimming took 8 bases from V and 10 from J, leaving 12 bases between them. The CDR3 has 12 residues. The CDR3 loop is CASSRGGSPLHF. In DNA, the CDR3 is TGTGCCAGCTCCCGGGGAGGCTCACCCCTCCACTTT.

The V gene is TRBV24-1, the J gene TRBJ2-2; a possible D gene is TRBD1 (6 bases). Trimming took 12 bases from V and 0 from J, leaving 10 bases between them. Germline loops: CDR1 KGHDR, CDR2 SFDVKD. The CDR3 spans 13 residues. CDR3 coding DNA: TGTGCCGCCCGACAGGCGAACACCGGGGAGCTGTTTTTT. It specifies CAARQANTGELFF.

V and J are TRBV7-8 and TRBJ2-7; possible D gene TRBD2, 5 bases. Germline loops: CDR1 SGHVS, CDR2 FQNEAQ. V lost 1 base to trimming and J lost 2 bases, with 12 bases between them. The CDR3 is 15 amino acids. CDR3 protein: CASSLVAGPTYEQYF. CDR3 coding DNA: TGTGCCAGCAGCTTAGTTGCGGGTCCGACCTACGAGCAGTACTTC.

The chain is built from TRBV28 and TRBJ2-2; 8 nucleotides align to TRBD1. CDR3 size: 16 residues. Germline assignment: CDR1 MDHEN and CDR2 SYDVKM. V lost 5 bases to trimming and J lost 6 bases; unmatched junction nucleotides: 11. CDR3 DNA sequence: TGTGCCAGCAGTCTCCCCGGACAGGGTGCCTCCGGGGAGCTGTTTTTT. This gives the protein CASSLPGQGASGELFF.

The V gene is TRBV19, the J gene TRBJ1-6; D is possibly TRBD1 (5 bases). The CDR3 loop spans 15 amino acids. The V end was cut by 10 bases, the J end by 13 bases, with 26 bases between. Looked up from germline, CDR1 is LNHDA and CDR2 is SQIVND (reference sequence). Written as DNA, the CDR3 is TGTGCCACGCAGAACCTTGACAGCCCCGCCGGGCCCCTCCACTTT. Its translation is CATQNLDSPAGPLHF. Using reference TRBV19 and TRBJ1-6 for the parts outside the CDR3, the full variable domain is DGGITQSPKYLFRKEGQNVTLSCEQNLNHDAMYWYRQDPGQGLRLIYYSQIVNDFQKGDIAEGYSVSREKKESFPLTVTSAQKNPTAFYLCATQNLDSPAGPLHFGNGTRLTVT.

This sequence joins TRBV7-9 and TRBJ2-5, with TRBD2 identical over 7 bases. J gave up 4 bases and V 5 bases, and 10 bases lay outside the gene matches. The CDR3 covers 15 residues. The V gene's germline CDR1 is SEHNR and CDR2 FQNEAQ (reference sequence). CDR3 loop: CASSTPRTSLETQYF. The CDR3 coding sequence is TGTGCCAGCAGCACACCTCGGACTAGTCTAGAGACCCAGTACTTC.

This chain links TRBV5-4 with TRBJ2-5, with 11 bases aligning to TRBD2. Germline V lookup: CDR1 SGHNT, CDR2 YYREEE (reference sequence). V gave up 1 base and J gave up 4 bases; unmatched junction bases: 6. This CDR3 region has 16 residues. This CDR3 is CASSLISGGEGETQYF. Here the CDR3 DNA reads TGTGCCAGCAGCTTGATTAGCGGGGGGGAGGGAGAGACCCAGTACTTC.

This chain joins TRBV30 and TRBJ1-1, with TRBD1 matching 8 bases. The V and J ends lost 2 bases and 3 bases, in that order; junction bases with no gene match: 8. The CDR3 runs to 15 residues. CDR1 is GTSNPN and CDR2 is SVGIG in the germline V gene (reference sequence). The CDR3 DNA reads TGTGCCTGGAGTATAGGGACAGGAGGGGACACTGAAGCTTTCTTT. This codes for CAWSIGTGGDTEAFF.

V and J are TRBV7-9 and TRBJ1-5; D remains unclear. Germline V lookup: CDR1 SEHNR, CDR2 FQNEAQ (reference sequence). This CDR3 is 13 amino acids long. V lost 2 bases and J 2 bases, leaving 4 bases between the germline ends. CDR3 sequence: CASSLFGNQPQHF. The CDR3 DNA is TGTGCCAGCAGCTTATTCGGCAATCAGCCCCAGCATTTT.

In this sample, this clone turned up once. This chain joins TRBV7-9 and TRBJ2-6; D is unclear. CDR3 length equals 15 residues. Trimming stripped 2 bases from V and 0 bases from J, with 5 bases between. Germline values: CDR1 SEHNR, CDR2 FQNEAQ (reference sequence). DNA of the CDR3: TGTGCCAGCAGCTTATTATTCTCTGGGGCCAACGTCCTGACTTTC. It is translated as CASSLLFSGANVLTF. Full variable domain (rest looked up from reference TRBV7-9 and TRBJ2-6): DTGVSQNPRHKITKRGQNVTFRCDPISEHNRLYWYRQTLGQGPEFLTYFQNEAQLEKSRLLSDRFSAERPKGSFSTLEIQRTEQGDSAMYLCASSLLFSGANVLTFGAGSRLTVL.

The CDR3 DNA reads as TGTGCCAGCAGCCCGTTACCTTCCAGGGTTGAGCAGTTCTTC. The encoded protein is CASSPLPSRVEQFF. The chain links TRBV7-8 to TRBJ2-1, with D perhaps matching TRBD1 (5 bases). CDR1 and CDR2 from the germline V gene are SGHVS and FQNEAQ. Trimming removed 5 bases from V and 9 bases from J, with 17 bases in between. CDR3 length equals 14 residues.

The chain uses TRBV28 and TRBJ2-7, with 10 bases fitting TRBD1. The V segment lost 7 bases and the J segment 8 bases; nucleotides outside the gene matches: 8. This CDR3 region has 13 residues. Germline V gene sequence: CDR1 MDHEN, CDR2 SYDVKM. The CDR3, as DNA: TGTGCCAGCACCACAGGGGGACAGGGGAAGCAGTACTTC. This gives the protein CASTTGGQGKQYF.

V and J are TRBV5-4 and TRBJ2-7; possible D gene TRBD2, 5 bases. CDR1 is SGHNT and CDR2 is YYREEE in the germline V gene (reference sequence). Trimming removed 2 bases from V and 0 bases from J, with 9 bases in between. The CDR3 length is 14 residues. The DNA for the CDR3 is TGTGCCAGCAGCTTAGACGGACTCTCCTACGAGCAGTACTTC. Its translation is CASSLDGLSYEQYF.

The chain uses TRBV4-1 and TRBJ1-3; D remains ambiguous. V lost 0 bases, J lost 8 bases, and 17 bases lay in between. The germline CDR1 and CDR2 sequences are MGHRA and YSYEKL. The CDR3 loop spans 16 amino acids. The CDR3 region is CASSQEGSRSADTIYF. The CDR3 DNA sequence: TGCGCCAGCAGCCAAGAAGGGAGCAGATCGGCGGACACCATATATTTT.

CDR3 bases: TGTGCCAGCAGCCAAGGACGACAGGGAATAAACACCGGGGAGCTGTTTTTT. Protein: CASSQGRQGINTGELFF. V and J are TRBV3-1 (or the pseudogene TRBV3-2) and TRBJ2-2; 7 positions match TRBD1. After removal of 1 base from V and 2 bases from J, the junction contained 7 bases not matched to a gene. The CDR3 consists of 17 residues. In germline, CDR1 is LGHDT, CDR2 YNNKEL (reference sequence).